A single sample is the source of the 19 T cell receptor beta chains below, sequenced in a study of T cells after yellow fever vaccination. TCRdb fed the 5' RACE reads into MiXCR, producing one record per CDR3 protein. This sample carries 150,000 or so distinct CDR3 sequences, under 7% of them seen once, and the ten largest clones take approximately 0.61%. The sequencing here drew on CD4+ T cells sorted from PBMCs, taken 10 days after the yellow fever booster vaccination. The receptors shown here come from a man aged 25 to 45 who received the YFV17D yellow fever vaccine.

The V call is TRBV20-1, the J call TRBJ2-7, with D perhaps being TRBD1 or TRBD2 (5 bases each). V was shortened by 7 bases and J by 3 bases, with 40 bases between the two germline ends. The CDR3 is 21 residues long. Germline CDR1 reads DFQATT; CDR2 reads SNEGSKA (reference sequence). This CDR3 is CSVSSFRFDSVDSRPDYEQYF. The CDR3 DNA reads as TGCAGTGTATCTAGCTTCAGGTTTGACAGCGTCGACTCTCGCCCAGACTACGAGCAGTACTTC.

This clonotype was recorded many times. The chain recombines TRBV7-2 with TRBJ2-5, with D possibly TRBD1 on 6 matching bases. CDR1 SGHTA and CDR2 FQGNSA come from the germline V gene. The CDR3 spans 16 residues. Trimming took 1 base from V and 7 from J, leaving 19 bases between them. CDR3 sequence reads: CASSLGQAMSLGTQYF. The CDR3 bases are TGTGCCAGCAGCTTAGGACAGGCGATGAGCCTAGGGACCCAGTACTTC.

The table lists this clonotype with many counts. V is TRBV20-1 and J is TRBJ2-1; 12 bases fit TRBD2. V trimming: 6 bases; J trimming: 5 bases; junction bases outside the gene matches: 5. Germline CDR1 DFQATT, CDR2 SNEGSKA (reference sequence). The CDR3 runs 14 residues. CDR3 coding DNA: TGCAGTGCGGCCGGACTAGCGGGGCACAATGAGCAGTTCTTC. Amino acids: CSAAGLAGHNEQFF.

This clonotype has ten or more counts. The gene calls are TRBV7-6 and TRBJ2-3; D unclear. Germline V CDR1 and CDR2: SGHVS, FNYEAQ. The CDR3 has 13 amino acids. V shed 5 bases and J shed 5 bases, with 11 bases lying between them. The CDR3 loop is CASSDALQDTQYF. The CDR3 coding sequence is TGTGCCAGCAGCGATGCATTGCAAGATACGCAGTATTTT.

The V call is TRBV7-8, the J call TRBJ2-1; 13 bases align to TRBD2. The CDR3 totals 14 residues. Germline-derived CDR1 and CDR2 are SGHVS and FQNEAQ. The junction had 1 base not matched to a gene; V was cut back by 8 bases and J by 3 bases. CDR3 region: CASGTSGVYNEQFF. As DNA, the CDR3 is TGTGCCAGCGGGACTAGCGGGGTCTACAATGAGCAGTTCTTC.

This clonotype showed up many times. The chain employs TRBV7-2 and TRBJ2-2; perhaps TRBD1 as D (6 bases). Germline loops: CDR1 SGHTA, CDR2 FQGNSA. The germline V and J ends were trimmed by 5 bases and 7 bases, with 14 bases remaining between them. The CDR3 loop spans 14 amino acids. The DNA of the CDR3 is TGTGCCAGCAGCCTCCGGACAGCGGACGGGGAGCTGTTTTTT. Protein sequence: CASSLRTADGELFF.

The sample holds many counts of this clonotype. The rearrangement uses TRBV9 and TRBJ2-3; TRBD2 matches 10 bases. Germline CDR1 and CDR2: SGDLS and YYNGEE. This CDR3 region has 15 residues. V trimming: 4 bases; J trimming: 5 bases; junction bases outside the gene matches: 7. The DNA for the CDR3 is TGTGCCAGCAGCTCCCGGACTAGCGGCGTAGATACGCAGTATTTT. The encoded protein is CASSSRTSGVDTQYF. Together with reference TRBV9 and TRBJ2-3, the CDR3 gives the full variable domain: DSGVTQTPKHLITATGQRVTLRCSPRSGDLSVYWYQQSLDQGLQFLIQYYNGEERAKGNILERFSAQQFPDLHSELNLSSLELGDSALYFCASSSRTSGVDTQYFGPGTRLTVL.

This clonotype was seen only a few times. This chain links TRBV7-9 with TRBJ2-7; D is perhaps TRBD1 or TRBD2 (5 bases each). The germline gives CDR1 SEHNR, CDR2 FQNEAQ (reference sequence). V lost 3 bases to trimming and J lost 2 bases, with 14 bases between them. This CDR3 is built from 15 residues. CDR3 amino acids: CASSFSRDGTYEQYF. CDR3 nucleotides: TGTGCCAGCAGCTTCAGCCGGGACGGGACCTACGAGCAGTACTTC.

This clonotype was counted many times. The genes are TRBV5-1 and TRBJ2-7; the match to TRBD2 covers 13 bases. Germline-derived CDR1 and CDR2 are SGHRS and YFSETQ. Trimming cost V 3 bases and J 3 bases; bases outside gene matches: 12. There are 18 residues in the CDR3. In nucleotides, the CDR3 is TGCGCCAGCAGCTGGGGGGGGACTAGCGGGAAACTTTACTACGAGCAGTACTTC. This sequence encodes CASSWGGTSGKLYYEQYF.

The V gene is TRBV30, the J gene TRBJ2-1, with D perhaps matching TRBD2 (6 bases). Germline V CDR1 and CDR2: GTSNPN, SVGIG (reference sequence). The CDR3 runs 14 residues. V dropped 4 bases and J dropped 8 bases, with 18 bases sitting between them. Here the CDR3 DNA reads TGTGCCTGGACGTATGGGAGGATTCCACATGAGCAGTTCTTC. It codes for CAWTYGRIPHEQFF.

A few counts support this clonotype. V and J are TRBV21-1 and TRBJ2-1; the D call of TRBD2 is as the table states it, not checked on the DNA. TRBV21-1 is reported as a pseudogene. The CDR3 covers 13 residues. The CDR3 sequence: CASSKALGDEQFF. The CDR3 bases are TGTGCCAGCAGCAAAGCTTTGGGAGATGAGCAGTTCTTC.

This clonotype was recorded at least ten times. The chain carries TRBV29-1 and TRBJ1-1; D is possibly TRBD1 (5 bases). This CDR3 is 13 amino acids long. Germline lookup yields CDR1 SQVTM and CDR2 ANQGSEA. Between the trimmed V and J ends, which lost 4 bases and 3 bases, there was a span of 12 bases. CDR3 coding DNA: TGCAGCGTTGCAGGGCGTTGGGACACTGAAGCTTTCTTT. Translation: CSVAGRWDTEAFF.

This clonotype was seen repeatedly, ten times or more. This rearrangement joins TRBV10-3 to TRBJ2-5; D possibly corresponds to TRBD2 (6 bases). The V end lost 5 bases, the J end lost 5 bases, and 12 bases lay between the germline ends. The CDR3 has 13 amino acids. Per the germline V gene, CDR1 is ENHRY and CDR2 is SYGVKD. CDR3 amino acids: CAISSGAMETQYF. CDR3 nucleotide sequence: TGTGCCATCAGTTCGGGAGCGATGGAGACCCAGTACTTC.

The J gene is TRBJ1-1, the V gene TRBV5-4; 7 bases match TRBD1. V lost 4 bases and J lost 5; bases outside the gene matches: 8. The CDR3 totals 14 residues. Germline values: CDR1 SGHNT, CDR2 YYREEE (reference sequence). CDR3 sequence reads: CASSHFDRVTEAFF. In DNA form, the CDR3 reads TGTGCCAGCAGCCATTTCGACAGGGTGACTGAAGCTTTCTTT.

In this sample, this clonotype turned up a few times. The chain is built from TRBV5-4 and TRBJ2-5; 7 bases map to TRBD1. Germline V gene data show CDR1 as SGHNT and CDR2 as YYREEE (reference sequence). The CDR3 extends over 14 amino acids. The J segment lost 6 bases and the V segment lost 4 bases, leaving 9 bases of the junction unmatched. CDR3 in amino acids: CASSPSKGAKTQYF. The CDR3 nucleotides are TGTGCCAGCAGCCCTTCCAAGGGGGCGAAGACCCAGTACTTC.

The rearrangement joins TRBV12-3 or TRBV12-4 to TRBJ2-1; D is ambiguous. The CDR3 extends over 13 amino acids. Trimming shortened V by 4 bases and J by 7 bases, and 11 bases separated the two germline ends. The CDR3 loop is CASSSTLGNEQFF. The CDR3 DNA reads TGTGCCAGCAGTTCGACCCTAGGGAATGAGCAGTTCTTC.

This clonotype came up many times. The gene calls are TRBV5-1 and TRBJ2-2, with D unclear. This CDR3 has 12 amino acids. The V end was cut by 6 bases, the J end by 3 bases, with 6 bases between. CDR1 and CDR2 (germline): SGHRS, YFSETQ. Here the CDR3 DNA reads TGCGCCAGCATAGGCGACACCGGGGAGCTGTTTTTT. Translating it yields CASIGDTGELFF.

The sample holds a few counts of this clonotype. This chain joins TRBV5-4 and TRBJ2-5; 9 bases are a match to TRBD2. In germline, CDR1 is SGHNT, CDR2 YYREEE (reference sequence). The CDR3 is 16 residues long. V trimming: 5 bases; J trimming: 2 bases; junction bases outside the gene matches: 10. The CDR3 bases are TGTGCCAGCAGTTCGCAAGCGGGAGGAAGGCAAGAGACCCAGTACTTC. Translated, it gives CASSSQAGGRQETQYF.

This clonotype showed up just a few times. The chain uses TRBV27 and TRBJ2-7; no reliable D call. This CDR3 spans 14 amino acids. The germline V gene encodes CDR1 MNHEY and CDR2 SMNVEV (reference sequence). V dropped 5 bases and J dropped 3 bases, with 14 bases sitting between them. The CDR3 DNA reads TGTGCCAGCAGTCCCGTTGGAAGAAGCTACGAGCAGTACTTC. Translated: CASSPVGRSYEQYF.